This T cell receptor (beta chain) is drawn from a study of human T cells and chemical hapten exposure. Study-level background: Sensitization employed 2% DPC on about 2 cm by about 2 cm of upper inner arm skin. Patients, largely female, had alopecia areata, totalis or universalis. Findings and caveats of the study: Counts of expanded TCRs at PT1 were positively correlated with patch test score.

Time point denoted: patch test 3, about 24 weeks after DPC sensitization. The treatment: therapeutic diphenylcyclopropenone sensitization with weekly scalp DPC. TCRdb called the RACE reads again in MiXCR, with one record for every CDR3 protein. The table includes 80,000 to 100,000 distinct CDR3 sequences, roughly 27% detected once. The CDR3 extends over 16 amino acids. V was cut by 0 bases and J by 0 bases, with 10 bases left in between. Germline V gene sequence: CDR1 LGHDT, CDR2 YNNKEL (reference sequence). Comment on this clonotype: Its antigen is not identified.

This sample comprised whole blood, obtained in connection with sensitization to the hapten diphenylcyclopropenone (DPC). This receptor was identified in a middle-aged man with alopecia areata. Some clones in this sample may be carry-over from other donors' samples. The rearrangement uses TRBV3-1 and TRBJ2-3, with D unclear. CDR3 sequence reads: CASSQETATSTDTQYF. As DNA, the CDR3 is TGTGCCAGCAGCCAAGAGACGGCCACTAGCACAGATACGCAGTATTTT.